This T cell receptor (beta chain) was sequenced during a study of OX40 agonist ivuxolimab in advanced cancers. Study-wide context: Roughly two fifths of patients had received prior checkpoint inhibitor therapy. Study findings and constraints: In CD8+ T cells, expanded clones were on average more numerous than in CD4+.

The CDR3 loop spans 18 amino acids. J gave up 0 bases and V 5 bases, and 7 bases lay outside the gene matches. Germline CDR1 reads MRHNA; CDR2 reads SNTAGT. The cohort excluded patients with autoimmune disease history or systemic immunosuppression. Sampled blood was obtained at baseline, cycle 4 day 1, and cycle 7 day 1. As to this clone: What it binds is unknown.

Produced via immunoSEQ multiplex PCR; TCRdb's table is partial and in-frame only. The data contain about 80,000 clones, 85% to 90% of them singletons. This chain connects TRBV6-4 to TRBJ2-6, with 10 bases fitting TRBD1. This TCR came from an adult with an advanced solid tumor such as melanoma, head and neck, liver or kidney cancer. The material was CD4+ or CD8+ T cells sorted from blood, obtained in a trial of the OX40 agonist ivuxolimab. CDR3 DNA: TGTGCCAGCAGTCAGGGGACAGGGGCTTACTCTGGGGCCAACGTCCTGACTTTC. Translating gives CASSQGTGAYSGANVLTF.